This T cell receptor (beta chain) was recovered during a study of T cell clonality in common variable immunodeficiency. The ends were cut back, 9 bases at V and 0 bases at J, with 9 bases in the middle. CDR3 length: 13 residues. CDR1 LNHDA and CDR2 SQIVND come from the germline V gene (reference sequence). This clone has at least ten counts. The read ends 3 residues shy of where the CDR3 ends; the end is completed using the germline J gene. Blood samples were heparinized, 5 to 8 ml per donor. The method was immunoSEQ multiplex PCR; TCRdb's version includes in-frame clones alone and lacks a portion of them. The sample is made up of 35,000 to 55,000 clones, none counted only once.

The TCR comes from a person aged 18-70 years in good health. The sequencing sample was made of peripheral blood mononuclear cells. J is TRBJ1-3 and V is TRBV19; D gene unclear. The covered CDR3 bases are TGTGCCAGCTGTTTCGTCTCTGGAAACACC. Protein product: CASCFVSGNT. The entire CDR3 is CASCFVSGNTIYF. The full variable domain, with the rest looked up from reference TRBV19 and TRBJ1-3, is DGGITQSPKYLFRKEGQNVTLSCEQNLNHDAMYWYRQDPGQGLRLIYYSQIVNDFQKGDIAEGYSVSREKKESFPLTVTSAQKNPTAFYLCASCFVSGNTIYFGEGSWLTVV.